The 5 T cell receptor beta chains listed next were all sequenced from one sample in a study of identical twins. TCRdb called the 5' RACE reads again in MiXCR, with one record for every CDR3 protein. The sample shows approximately 210,000 distinct CDR3 sequences, about a sixth of them seen only once. The same specimen was also included in a second study, on T cells expressing NK-cell markers.

Input material: CD8+ T cells sorted from blood. The receptors originated from a young woman in good health.

This clonotype was detected only a few times. The chain joins TRBV7-9 to TRBJ2-7; D not certain. The germline CDR1 and CDR2 sequences are SEHNR and FQNEAQ (reference sequence). The germline V and J ends were trimmed by 1 base and 5 bases, with 6 bases remaining between them. The CDR3 has 12 amino acids. CDR3 protein: CASSLDRHEQYF. CDR3 nucleotides: TGTGCCAGCAGCTTAGACCGTCACGAGCAGTACTTC.

The J gene is TRBJ1-1, the V gene TRBV12-3 or TRBV12-4, with D tentatively TRBD1 (5 bases). The CDR3 contains 13 residues. Trimming took 6 bases from V and 0 from J, leaving 8 bases between them. The CDR3 reads CASSRTLNTEAFF. As DNA, the CDR3 is TGTGCCAGCAGCAGGACACTGAACACTGAAGCTTTCTTT.

This sequence joins TRBV27 and TRBJ2-3, with D perhaps TRBD2 (6 bases). Between the trimmed V and J ends, which lost 4 bases and 0 bases, there was a span of 14 bases. The CDR3 is 16 residues long. Germline loops: CDR1 MNHEY, CDR2 SMNVEV (reference sequence). CDR3 sequence reads: CASSWLAYPSTDTQYF. CDR3 in DNA: TGTGCCAGCAGTTGGCTAGCGTACCCTAGCACAGATACGCAGTATTTT.

This clonotype was observed a handful of times. V and J are TRBV20-1 and TRBJ1-2; 10 positions match TRBD1. The J segment lost 6 bases and the V segment lost 6 bases, leaving 10 bases of the junction unmatched. The CDR3 extends over 14 amino acids. CDR1 DFQATT and CDR2 SNEGSKA come from the germline V gene (reference sequence). CDR3 in DNA: TGCAGTGCCCTCCAAGCCGGGACAGGGGATGGCTACACCTTC. This encodes CSALQAGTGDGYTF.

Comments on this clonotype: Just one base apart from a much larger clone, this may be a read error. V gene TRBV4-3 combines with J gene TRBJ1-1, with D hard to call. The V gene's germline CDR1 is LGHNA and CDR2 YSLEER. Trimming cost V 0 bases and J 0 bases, with 8 bases left between them. The CDR3 runs 15 residues. In DNA form, the CDR3 reads TGCGCCAGCAGCCAAGACGCGCTACTGAACACTGAAGCTTTCTTT. Protein: CASSQDALLNTEAFF.